The clone carrying this TCR beta chain was seen only once. Its antigen is as yet unknown. The record originates from a study of vaccination effects on CD4 cells after COVID-19. Data came from immunoSEQ multiplex PCR; TCRdb stores just in-frame clones and leaves some out. In the table there are over 9,000 clones, about 76% of which are singletons. Isolation of CD4+ T cells took place after around 10 days of culture. Two-dose vaccination with either BNT162b2 or mRNA-1273 was given to the participants. This CDR3 has 15 residues. V gave up 6 bases and J gave up 2 bases; unmatched junction bases: 6. From germline, CDR1 is MDHEN and CDR2 SYDVKM.

This chain uses TRBV28 with TRBJ1-5, with 8 nucleotides matching TRBD1. The TCR originated in a human donor who received a COVID-19 vaccine. The sample consisted of CD4+ T cells from PBMCs cultured without peptide, taken after COVID-19 vaccination. DNA of the CDR3: TGTGCCAGCAGCCTGCAGGGGGCGGGCAATCAGCCCCAGCATTTT. This gives the protein CASSLQGAGNQPQHF.